This record concerns one TCR beta chain sequence. Its antigen is undetermined. With 60 Vbeta and 13 Jbeta primers, the PCR was carried out. TCRdb's copy holds only in-frame clones and misses some; the assay was immunoSEQ multiplex PCR. The sample records 150,000 to 200,000 clones, roughly four fifths being singletons. The source of the sample is a study of cytomegalovirus exposure and HLA in healthy donors. General study findings and limits: Some TCR beta chains (around 160 of them) were listed as cytomegalovirus-associated. Rare sequences made up most TCRs, while some public TCRs were found in many donors. HLA restriction was apparent for most CMV-associated TCR beta chains in a later analysis. The classifier was said to identify cytomegalovirus status with high specificity and sensitivity.

The CDR3 runs 11 residues. V lost 10 bases to trimming and J lost 1 base, with 6 bases between them. In germline, CDR1 is ENHRY, CDR2 SYGVKD. Sequencing was performed on PBMCs. The chain combines TRBV10-3 with TRBJ2-3; D unresolved. The clonotype was recovered from a man aged 50 to 60 in good health and CMV-seropositive. Here the CDR3 reads CATGGTDTQYF. DNA for the CDR3: TGTGCCACCGGTGGCACAGATACGCAGTATTTT.